This T cell receptor beta chain was sequenced for a study of T-cell memory formation after mild COVID-19. This clonotype was found once. Germline V gene data show CDR1 as MGHDK and CDR2 as SYGVNS. Trimming took 2 bases from V and 9 from J; bases not matched to a gene: 3. The CDR3 totals 14 residues. TCRdb independently ran MiXCR on the 5' RACE reads; one entry per CDR3 protein. The sample yields roughly 500,000 distinct CDR3 sequences, around 21% seen once. The specimen was PBMCs or a T cell subset sorted from them (not recorded which). This clonotype originated in an adult woman who had mild COVID-19 (a few samples of this study predate the infection). Cell type and time point are not known. V and J are TRBV25-1 and TRBJ1-6, with TRBD1 identical over 8 bases. CDR3 bases: TGTGCCAGCAGTGAACCAGGGGGCGGTTCACCCCTCCACTTT. Translated, it gives CASSEPGGGSPLHF. Variable domain in full (rest from reference TRBV25-1 and TRBJ1-6): EADIYQTPRYLVIGTGKKITLECSQTMGHDKMYWYQQDPGMELHLIHYSYGVNSTEKGDLSSESTVSRIRTEHFPLTLESARPSHTSQYLCASSEPGGGSPLHFGNGTRLTVT.